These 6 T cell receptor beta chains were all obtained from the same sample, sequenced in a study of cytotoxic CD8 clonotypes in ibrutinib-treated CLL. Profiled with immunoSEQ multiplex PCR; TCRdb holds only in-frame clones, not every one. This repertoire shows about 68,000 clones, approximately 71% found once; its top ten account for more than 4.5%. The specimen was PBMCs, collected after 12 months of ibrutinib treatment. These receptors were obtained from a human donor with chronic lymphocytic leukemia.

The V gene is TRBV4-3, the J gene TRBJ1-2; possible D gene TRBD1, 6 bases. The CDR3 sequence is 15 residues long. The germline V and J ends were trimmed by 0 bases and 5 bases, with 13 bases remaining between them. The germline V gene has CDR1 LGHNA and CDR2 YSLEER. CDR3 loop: CASSQEARGKYGYTF. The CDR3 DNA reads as TGCGCCAGCAGCCAAGAAGCCAGGGGCAAGTATGGCTACACCTTC.

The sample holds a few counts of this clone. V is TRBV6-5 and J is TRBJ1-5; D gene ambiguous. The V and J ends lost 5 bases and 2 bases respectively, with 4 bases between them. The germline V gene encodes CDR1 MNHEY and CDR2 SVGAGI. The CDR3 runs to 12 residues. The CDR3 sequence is CASSNRNQPQHF. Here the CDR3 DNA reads TGTGCCAGCAGTAACCGCAATCAGCCCCAGCATTTT.

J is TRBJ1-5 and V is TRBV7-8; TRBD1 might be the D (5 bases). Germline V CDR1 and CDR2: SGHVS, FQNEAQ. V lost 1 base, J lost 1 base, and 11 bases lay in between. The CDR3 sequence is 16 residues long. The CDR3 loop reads CASSLDGQGSNQPQHF. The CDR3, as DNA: TGTGCCAGCAGCTTAGACGGGCAGGGAAGCAATCAGCCCCAGCATTTT.

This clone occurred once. The CDR3 is CAWSPRADYGYTF. In DNA, the CDR3 is TGTGCCTGGAGCCCCAGGGCGGACTATGGCTACACCTTC. V is TRBV30 and J is TRBJ1-2, with D possibly being TRBD1 (5 bases). The CDR3 has 13 amino acids. CDR1 GTSNPN and CDR2 SVGIG come from the germline V gene (reference sequence). V lost 3 bases, J lost 3 bases, and 11 bases lay in between.

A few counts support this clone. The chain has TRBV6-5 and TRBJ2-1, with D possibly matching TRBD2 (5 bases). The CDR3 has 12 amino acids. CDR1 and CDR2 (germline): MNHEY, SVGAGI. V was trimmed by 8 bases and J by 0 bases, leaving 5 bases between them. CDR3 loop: CASGSSYNEQFF. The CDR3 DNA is TGTGCCAGCGGGAGCTCCTACAATGAGCAGTTCTTC.

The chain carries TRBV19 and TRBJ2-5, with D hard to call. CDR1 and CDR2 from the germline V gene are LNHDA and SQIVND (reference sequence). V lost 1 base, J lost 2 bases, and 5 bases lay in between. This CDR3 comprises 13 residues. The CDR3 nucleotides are TGTGCCAGTAGTATAGGTGGGCAAGAGACCCAGTACTTC. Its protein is CASSIGGQETQYF.